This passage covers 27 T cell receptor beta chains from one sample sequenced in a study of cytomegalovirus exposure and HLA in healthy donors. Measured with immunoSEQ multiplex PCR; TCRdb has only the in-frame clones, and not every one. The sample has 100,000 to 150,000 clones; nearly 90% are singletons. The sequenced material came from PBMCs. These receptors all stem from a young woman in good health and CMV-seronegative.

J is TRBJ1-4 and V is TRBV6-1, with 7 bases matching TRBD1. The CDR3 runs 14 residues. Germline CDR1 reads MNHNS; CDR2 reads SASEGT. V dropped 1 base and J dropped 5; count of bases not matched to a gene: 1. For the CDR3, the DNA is TGTGCCAGCAGTGAAGGACAGGGCAATGAAAAACTGTTTTTT. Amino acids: CASSEGQGNEKLFF.

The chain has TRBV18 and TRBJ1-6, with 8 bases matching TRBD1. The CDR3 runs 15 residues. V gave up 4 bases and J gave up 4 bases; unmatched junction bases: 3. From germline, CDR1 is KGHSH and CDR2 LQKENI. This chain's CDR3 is CASSLDRAYNSPLHF. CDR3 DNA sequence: TGTGCCAGCTCACTGGACAGGGCTTATAATTCACCCCTCCACTTT. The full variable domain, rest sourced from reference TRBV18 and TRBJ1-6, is NAGVMQNPRHLVRRRGQEARLRCSPMKGHSHVYWYRQLPEEGLKFMVYLQKENIIDESGMPKERFSAEFPKEGPSILRIQQVVRGDSAAYFCASSLDRAYNSPLHFGNGTRLTVT.

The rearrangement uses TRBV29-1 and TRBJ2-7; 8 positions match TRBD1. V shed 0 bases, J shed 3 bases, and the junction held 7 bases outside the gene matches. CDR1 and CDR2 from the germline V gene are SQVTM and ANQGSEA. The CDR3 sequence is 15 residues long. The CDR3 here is CSVEDEPGGGYEQYF. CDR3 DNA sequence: TGCAGCGTTGAAGATGAGCCAGGGGGCGGCTACGAGCAGTACTTC.

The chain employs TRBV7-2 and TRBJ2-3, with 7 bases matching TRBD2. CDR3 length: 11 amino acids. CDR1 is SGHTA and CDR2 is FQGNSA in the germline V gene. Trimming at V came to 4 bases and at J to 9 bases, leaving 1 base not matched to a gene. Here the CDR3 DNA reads TGTGCCAGCAGCTCGGGACTAACGCAGTATTTT. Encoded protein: CASSSGLTQYF.

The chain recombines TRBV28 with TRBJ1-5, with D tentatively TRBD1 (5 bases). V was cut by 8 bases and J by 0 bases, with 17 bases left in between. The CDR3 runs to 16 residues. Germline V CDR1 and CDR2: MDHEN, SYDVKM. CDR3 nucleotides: TGTGCCAGCGTTGTCGCGGGGCTGGGTAGCAATCAGCCCCAGCATTTT. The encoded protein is CASVVAGLGSNQPQHF. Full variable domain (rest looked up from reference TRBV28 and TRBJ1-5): DVKVTQSSRYLVKRTGEKVFLECVQDMDHENMFWYRQDPGLGLRLIYFSYDVKMKEKGDIPEGYSVSREKKERFSLILESASTNQTSMYLCASVVAGLGSNQPQHFGDGTRLSIL.

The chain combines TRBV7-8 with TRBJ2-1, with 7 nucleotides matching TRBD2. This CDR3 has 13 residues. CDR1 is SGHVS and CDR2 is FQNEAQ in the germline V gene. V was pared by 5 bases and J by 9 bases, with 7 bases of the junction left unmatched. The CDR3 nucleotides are TGTGCCAGCAGCCTGGGGAGGGAGGGTGAGCAGTTCTTC. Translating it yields CASSLGREGEQFF.

The CDR3 nucleotides read TGTGCCAGCAGTACCACAGAGGGAGGGGGTTGGCCCCAGCATTTT. Translating gives CASSTTEGGGWPQHF. The rearrangement uses TRBV27 and TRBJ1-5; D possibly corresponds to TRBD1 (6 bases). CDR3 length: 15 residues. The germline V gene encodes CDR1 MNHEY and CDR2 SMNVEV (reference sequence). V was clipped by 5 bases and J by 9 bases, with 20 bases between them.

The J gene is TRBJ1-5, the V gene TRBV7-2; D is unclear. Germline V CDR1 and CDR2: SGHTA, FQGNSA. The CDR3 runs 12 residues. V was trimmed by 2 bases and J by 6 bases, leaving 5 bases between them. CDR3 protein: CASSLPSQPQHF. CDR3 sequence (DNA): TGTGCCAGCAGCTTACCCAGTCAGCCCCAGCATTTT.

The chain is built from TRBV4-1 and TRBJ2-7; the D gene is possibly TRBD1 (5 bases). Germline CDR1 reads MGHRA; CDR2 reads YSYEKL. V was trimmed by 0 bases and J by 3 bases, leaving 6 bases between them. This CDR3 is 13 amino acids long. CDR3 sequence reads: CASSQDRDYEQYF. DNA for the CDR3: TGCGCCAGCAGCCAAGACAGGGACTACGAGCAGTACTTC.

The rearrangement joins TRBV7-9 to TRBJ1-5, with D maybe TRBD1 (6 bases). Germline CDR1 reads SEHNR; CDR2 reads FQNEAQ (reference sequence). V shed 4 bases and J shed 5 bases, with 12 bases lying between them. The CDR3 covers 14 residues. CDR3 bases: TGTGCCAGCAGCTATGCGGACAGAGATCAGCCCCAGCATTTT. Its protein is CASSYADRDQPQHF.

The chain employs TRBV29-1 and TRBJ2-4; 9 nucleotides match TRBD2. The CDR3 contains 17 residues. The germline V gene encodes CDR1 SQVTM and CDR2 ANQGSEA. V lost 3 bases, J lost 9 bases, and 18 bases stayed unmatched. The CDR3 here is CSVENPIAGVGPGIQYF. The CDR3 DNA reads TGCAGCGTTGAGAATCCCATAGCGGGAGTGGGTCCCGGCATTCAGTACTTC.

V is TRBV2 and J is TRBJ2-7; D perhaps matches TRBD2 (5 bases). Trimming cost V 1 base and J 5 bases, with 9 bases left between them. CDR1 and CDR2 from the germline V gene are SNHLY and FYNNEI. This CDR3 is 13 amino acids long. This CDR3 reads CASSEGRRNEQYV. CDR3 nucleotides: TGTGCCAGCAGTGAAGGCAGGAGGAACGAGCAGTACGTC.

This chain's CDR3 is CASSLFAGDSFFHF. As DNA, the CDR3 is TGTGCCAGCAGTTTATTTGCAGGGGATAGTTTTTTCCATTTT. This sequence joins TRBV28 and TRBJ1-5, with D perhaps matching TRBD1 (6 bases). Germline V gene sequence: CDR1 MDHEN, CDR2 SYDVKM. This CDR3 is 14 amino acids long. V was shortened by 1 base and J by 16 bases, with 20 bases between the two germline ends.

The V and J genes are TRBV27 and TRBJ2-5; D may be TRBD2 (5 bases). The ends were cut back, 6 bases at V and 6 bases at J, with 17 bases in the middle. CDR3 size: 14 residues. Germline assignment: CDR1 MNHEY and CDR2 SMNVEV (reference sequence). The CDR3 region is CASRSYEGEKTQYF. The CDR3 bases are TGTGCCAGCAGGAGTTATGAGGGAGAAAAGACCCAGTACTTC.

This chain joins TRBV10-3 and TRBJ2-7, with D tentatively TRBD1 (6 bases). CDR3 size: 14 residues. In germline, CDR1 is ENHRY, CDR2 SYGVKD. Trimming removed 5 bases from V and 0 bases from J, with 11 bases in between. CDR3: CAISFAQGSYEQYF. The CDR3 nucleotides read TGTGCCATCAGTTTTGCACAGGGCTCCTACGAGCAGTACTTC.

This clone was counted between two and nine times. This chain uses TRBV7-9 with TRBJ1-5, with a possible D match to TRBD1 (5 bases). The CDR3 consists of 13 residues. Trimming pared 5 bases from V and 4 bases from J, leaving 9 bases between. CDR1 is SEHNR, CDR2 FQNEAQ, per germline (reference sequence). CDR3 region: CASSQEGNQPQHF. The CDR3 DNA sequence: TGTGCCAGCAGCCAGGAGGGGAATCAGCCCCAGCATTTT.

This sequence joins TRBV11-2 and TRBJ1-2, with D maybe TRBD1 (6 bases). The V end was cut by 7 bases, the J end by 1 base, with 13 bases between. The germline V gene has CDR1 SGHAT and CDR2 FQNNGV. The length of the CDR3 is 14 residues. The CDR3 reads CASTPGQLNYGYTF. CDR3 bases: TGTGCCAGCACCCCAGGACAGCTTAACTATGGCTACACCTTC.

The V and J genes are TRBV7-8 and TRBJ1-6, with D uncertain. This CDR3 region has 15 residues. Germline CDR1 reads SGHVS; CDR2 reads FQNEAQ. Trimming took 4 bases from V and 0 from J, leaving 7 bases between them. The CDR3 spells CASSYSVSYNSPLHF. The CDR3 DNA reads TGTGCCAGCAGCTACAGTGTCTCCTATAATTCACCCCTCCACTTT. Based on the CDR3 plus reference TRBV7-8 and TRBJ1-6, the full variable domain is GAGVSQSPRYKVAKRGQDVALRCDPISGHVSLFWYQQALGQGPEFLTYFQNEAQLDKSGLPSDRFFAERPEGSVSTLKIQRTQQEDSAVYLCASSYSVSYNSPLHFGNGTRLTVT.

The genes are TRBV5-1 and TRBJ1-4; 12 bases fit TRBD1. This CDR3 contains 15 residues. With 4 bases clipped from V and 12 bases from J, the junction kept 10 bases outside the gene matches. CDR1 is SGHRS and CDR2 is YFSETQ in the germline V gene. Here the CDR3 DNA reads TGCGCCAGCAGCAGGGGGACAGGGGGCCTTTCGGAACTGTTTTTT. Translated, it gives CASSRGTGGLSELFF.

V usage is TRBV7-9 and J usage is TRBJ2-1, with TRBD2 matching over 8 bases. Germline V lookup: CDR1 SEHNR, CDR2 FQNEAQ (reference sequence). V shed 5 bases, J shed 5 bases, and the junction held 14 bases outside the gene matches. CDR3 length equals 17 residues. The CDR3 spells CASSPWGSGGLNNEQFF. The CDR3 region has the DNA TGTGCCAGCAGCCCCTGGGGGAGCGGGGGCCTTAACAATGAGCAGTTCTTC.

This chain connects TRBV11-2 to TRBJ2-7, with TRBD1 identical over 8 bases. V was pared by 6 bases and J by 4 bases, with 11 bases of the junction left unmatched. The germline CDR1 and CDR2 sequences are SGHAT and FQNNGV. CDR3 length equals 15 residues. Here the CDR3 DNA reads TGTGCCAGCAGAAGGCCGGGACAGGCGATGTACGAGCAGTACTTC. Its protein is CASRRPGQAMYEQYF.

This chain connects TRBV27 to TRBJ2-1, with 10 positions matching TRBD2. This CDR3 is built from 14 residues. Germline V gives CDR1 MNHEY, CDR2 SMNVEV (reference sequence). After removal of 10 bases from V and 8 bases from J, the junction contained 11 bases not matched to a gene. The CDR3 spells CATMRTSGLYEQFF. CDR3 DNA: TGTGCCACCATGAGGACTAGCGGCCTCTATGAGCAGTTCTTC.

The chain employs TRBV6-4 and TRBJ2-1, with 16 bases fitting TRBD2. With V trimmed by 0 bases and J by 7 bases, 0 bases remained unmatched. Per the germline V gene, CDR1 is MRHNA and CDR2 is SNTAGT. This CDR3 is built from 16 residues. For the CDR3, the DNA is TGTGCCAGCAGTGACTCGGGACTAGCGGGAGGGAATGAGCAGTTCTTC. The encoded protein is CASSDSGLAGGNEQFF.

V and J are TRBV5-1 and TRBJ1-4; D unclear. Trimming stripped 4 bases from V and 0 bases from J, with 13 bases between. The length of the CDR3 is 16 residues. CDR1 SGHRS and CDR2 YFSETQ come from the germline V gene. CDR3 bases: TGCGCCAGCAGCACCATTCCAGGCGCAACTAATGAAAAACTGTTTTTT. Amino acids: CASSTIPGATNEKLFF. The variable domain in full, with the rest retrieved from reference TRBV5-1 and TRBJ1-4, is KAGVTQTPRYLIKTRGQQVTLSCSPISGHRSVSWYQQTPGQGLQFLFEYFSETQRNKGNFPGRFSGRQFSNSRSEMNVSTLELGDSALYLCASSTIPGATNEKLFFGSGTQLSVL.

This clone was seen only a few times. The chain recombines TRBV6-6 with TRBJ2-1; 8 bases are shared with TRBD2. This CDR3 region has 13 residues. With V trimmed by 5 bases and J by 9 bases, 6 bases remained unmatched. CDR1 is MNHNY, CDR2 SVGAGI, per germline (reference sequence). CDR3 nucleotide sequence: TGTGCCAGCAGTCCCGGGGGGGCGGGTGAGCAGTTCTTC. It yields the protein CASSPGGAGEQFF.

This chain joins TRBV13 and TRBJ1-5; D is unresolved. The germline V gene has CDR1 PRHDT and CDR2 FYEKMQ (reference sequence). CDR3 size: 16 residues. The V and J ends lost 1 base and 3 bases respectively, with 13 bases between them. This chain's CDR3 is CASSLVTRLNNQPQHF. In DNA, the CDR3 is TGTGCCAGCAGCTTAGTAACCAGGCTAAACAATCAGCCCCAGCATTTT.

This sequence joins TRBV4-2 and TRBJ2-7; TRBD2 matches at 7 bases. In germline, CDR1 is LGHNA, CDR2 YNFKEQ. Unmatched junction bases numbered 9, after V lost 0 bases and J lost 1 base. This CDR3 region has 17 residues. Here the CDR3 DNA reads TGTGCCAGCAGCCAAGAGGGCCCCAGCGGGATTTCCTACGAGCAGTACTTC. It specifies CASSQEGPSGISYEQYF.